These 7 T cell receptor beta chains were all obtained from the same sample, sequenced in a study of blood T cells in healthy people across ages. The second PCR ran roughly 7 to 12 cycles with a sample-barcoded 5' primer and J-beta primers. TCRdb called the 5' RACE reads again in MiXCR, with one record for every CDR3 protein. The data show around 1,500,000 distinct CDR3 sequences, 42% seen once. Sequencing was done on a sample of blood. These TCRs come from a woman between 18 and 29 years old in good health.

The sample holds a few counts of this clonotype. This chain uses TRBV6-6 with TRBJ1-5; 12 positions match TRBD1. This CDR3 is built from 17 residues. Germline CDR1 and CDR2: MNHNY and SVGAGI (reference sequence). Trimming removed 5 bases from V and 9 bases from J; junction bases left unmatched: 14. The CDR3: CASSRSGTGGSEGPQHF. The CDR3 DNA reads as TGTGCCAGCAGTCGATCCGGGACAGGGGGCTCGGAGGGGCCCCAGCATTTT.

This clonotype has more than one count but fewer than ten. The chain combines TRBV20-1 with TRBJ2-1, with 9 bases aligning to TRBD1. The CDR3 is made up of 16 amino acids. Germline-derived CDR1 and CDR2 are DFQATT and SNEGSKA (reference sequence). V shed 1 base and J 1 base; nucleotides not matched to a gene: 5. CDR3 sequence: CSARAPGTGSYNEQFF. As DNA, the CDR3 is TGCAGTGCTAGAGCCCCCGGGACAGGGTCCTACAATGAGCAGTTCTTC.

CDR3 coding DNA: TGTGCCAGCAGCCAGAGACAGGGACGAACTGAAGCTTTCTTT. It yields the protein CASSQRQGRTEAFF. The rearrangement uses TRBV7-2 and TRBJ1-1; 7 positions agree with TRBD1. The CDR3 spans 14 residues. CDR1 is SGHTA, CDR2 FQGNSA, per germline. V lost 5 bases and J lost 5; bases outside the gene matches: 8.

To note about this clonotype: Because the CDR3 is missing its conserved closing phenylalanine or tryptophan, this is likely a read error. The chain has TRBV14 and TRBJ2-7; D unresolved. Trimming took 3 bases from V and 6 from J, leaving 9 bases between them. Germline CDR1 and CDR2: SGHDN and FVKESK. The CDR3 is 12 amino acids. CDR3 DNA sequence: TGTGCCAGCAGCCAGTCACGAGTCGAGCAGTACTCC. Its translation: CASSQSRVEQYS.

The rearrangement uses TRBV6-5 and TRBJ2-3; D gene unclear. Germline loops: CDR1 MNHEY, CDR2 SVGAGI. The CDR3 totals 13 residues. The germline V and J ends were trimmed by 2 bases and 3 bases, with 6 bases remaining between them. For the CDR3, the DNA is TGTGCCAGCAGTTACAGGGTGACAGATACGCAGTATTTT. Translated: CASSYRVTDTQYF.

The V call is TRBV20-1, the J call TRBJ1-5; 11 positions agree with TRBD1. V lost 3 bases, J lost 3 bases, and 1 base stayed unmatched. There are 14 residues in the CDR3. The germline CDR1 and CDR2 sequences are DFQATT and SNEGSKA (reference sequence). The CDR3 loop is CSARGQGVNQPQHF. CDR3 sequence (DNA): TGCAGTGCTAGGGGACAGGGGGTCAATCAGCCCCAGCATTTT.

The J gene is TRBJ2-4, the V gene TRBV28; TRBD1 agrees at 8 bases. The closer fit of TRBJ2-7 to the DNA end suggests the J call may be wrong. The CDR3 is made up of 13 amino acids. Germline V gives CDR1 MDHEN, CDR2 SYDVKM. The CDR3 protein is CASSPEDRVEQYF. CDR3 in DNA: TGTGCCAGCAGTCCTGAGGACAGGGTCGAGCAGTACTTC.